Below, 7 T cell receptor beta chains from the same sample are listed, as sequenced in a study of spatial heterogeneity in lung cancer. The time point is: blood at routine non-recurrence follow-up after resection. TCRdb fed the 5' RACE reads into MiXCR, producing one record per CDR3 protein. This table holds more than 15,000 distinct CDR3 sequences, roughly 19% found once. The sequences come from PBMCs, collected at follow-up. The receptors were gathered from a male donor with early-stage non-small cell lung cancer.

This sequence joins TRBV6-5 and TRBJ2-1; unclear D gene. Germline CDR1 and CDR2: MNHEY and SVGAGI. This CDR3 is 13 amino acids long. Trimming cost V 3 bases and J 5 bases, with 8 bases left between them. CDR3 loop: CASSYGRNNEQFF. For the CDR3, the DNA is TGTGCCAGCAGTTATGGCCGCAACAATGAGCAGTTCTTC.

The chain is built from TRBV11-2 and TRBJ1-4; 8 bases are shared with TRBD1. V lost 5 bases to trimming and J lost 8 bases; unmatched junction nucleotides: 7. The germline gives CDR1 SGHAT, CDR2 FQNNGV. The CDR3 covers 14 residues. CDR3 sequence (DNA): TGTGCCAGCAGCCCAAGGACAGGGCGGGAAAAACTGTTTTTT. This sequence encodes CASSPRTGREKLFF.

This clonotype counts as medium-sized. The J gene is TRBJ2-7, the V gene TRBV6-5, with 7 bases lining up with TRBD1. J was trimmed by 4 bases and V by 6 bases; bases with no gene match: 6. The V gene's germline CDR1 is MNHEY and CDR2 SVGAGI. The CDR3 spans 13 residues. CDR3 region: CASRRGTEYEQYF. The DNA of the CDR3 is TGTGCCAGCAGACGAGGGACAGAGTACGAGCAGTACTTC.

This chain joins TRBV18 and TRBJ1-3; tentatively, D is TRBD1 (5 bases). Germline assignment: CDR1 KGHSH and CDR2 LQKENI. There are 14 residues in the CDR3. The V and J ends lost 3 bases and 9 bases respectively, with 15 bases between them. The DNA of the CDR3 is TGTGCCAGCTCACCGGTAGACAGCTGGAGCACCATATATTTT. It encodes CASSPVDSWSTIYF.

As to this clonotype: This may be a read error, as it is one base from a much larger clone. This chain's CDR3 is CSARDLSRQTGELFF. CDR3 coding DNA: TGCAGTGCTAGAGATCTAAGCAGGCAGACCGGGGAGCTGTTTTTT. The chain links TRBV20-1 to TRBJ2-2; D gene ambiguous. The CDR3 totals 15 residues. The germline V gene has CDR1 DFQATT and CDR2 SNEGSKA (reference sequence). V dropped 0 bases and J dropped 5 bases, with 13 bases sitting between them.

This clonotype was counted a few times. The chain combines TRBV29-1 with TRBJ1-2; 7 bases match TRBD1. V was clipped by 3 bases and J by 5 bases; unmatched bases: 6. CDR3 length: 13 amino acids. CDR1 is SQVTM and CDR2 is ANQGSEA in the germline V gene. DNA of the CDR3: TGCAGCGTTGAGGCCCCAGGGGGTTATGGCTACACCTTC. Its translation is CSVEAPGGYGYTF.

This clonotype appeared many times. V and J are TRBV7-9 and TRBJ2-7; a weak D match, TRBD1 (6 bases). V dropped 2 bases and J dropped 3 bases, with 17 bases sitting between them. The CDR3 contains 16 residues. CDR1 is SEHNR and CDR2 is FQNEAQ in the germline V gene (reference sequence). The CDR3 protein is CASSLLQGGGNYEQYF. Here the CDR3 DNA reads TGTGCCAGCAGCTTACTACAGGGTGGCGGTAACTACGAGCAGTACTTC.